Included here is one T cell receptor (beta chain) sequence, with context. The antigen remains unidentified. This record belongs to a study of early T cells in non-severe SARS-CoV-2 infection. Study in general: Chains from this unsorted whole-blood bulk RNA could not be paired. The study's findings and limits: In VDJdb matching, anti-spike CD8 responses were favored while private and CD4 specificities went missing.

Unique molecular identifier tags were affixed to discrete cDNA molecules. TCRdb used MiXCR to reprocess the 5' RACE reads, holding one entry per CDR3 protein. The sample holds fewer than 50,000 distinct CDR3 sequences, under 7.5% seen once. The germline V gene has CDR1 GTSNPN and CDR2 SVGIG (reference sequence). The V gene lost 4 bases and the J gene lost 3 bases, with 10 bases spanning the gap. The CDR3 spans 12 residues. The V call is TRBV30, the J call TRBJ2-7; D call uncertain. The source of this sequence is an adult who was a healthcare worker with PCR-confirmed SARS-CoV-2 infection or an uninfected control (not recorded which). The sample was whole blood. CDR3: CAWTPLLYEQYF. The DNA of the CDR3 is TGTGCCTGGACCCCCCTGCTCTACGAGCAGTACTTC.